This TCR beta chain was sequenced for a study of technical replicates of blood from a few donors (dated by TCRdb to between 2016 and 2019). The method behind the library was the immunoSEQ multiplex PCR assay. Here the immuneACCESS table is served through TCRdb, limited to in-frame sequences with V and J called. Missing clones are a known gap in these copies; in checked studies unresolved V genes cover under half, and the rest lacks a known reason. The sample table lists approximately 70,000 clones, roughly 94% of them with a count of one. 0.39% of the sample is held by the ten biggest clonotypes. Relative to germline, V is missing 0 bases and J is missing 4 bases, with 9 bases of the junction outside any gene match. The germline V gene gives CDR1 as SGDLS and CDR2 as YYNGEE. The CDR3 contains 17 residues, cysteine and phenylalanine counted. CDR3 DNA only is kept here, 51 bases in frame from base 1.

As regards this clone: The antigen it recognizes is unknown. No qualities accompany the bases; no much larger clone lies one base away.

This TCR was sampled from a human donor in good health. The chain couples TRBV9 to TRBJ2-7; 11 central bases correspond to TRBD2. Sequenced material: T cells isolated from PBMCs. CDR3 loop: CASSVAPSGRPGYEQYF. The DNA reads as follows: TGTGCCAGCAGCGTAGCCCCTAGCGGGAGGCCGGGTTACGAGCAGTACTTC.